This passage covers 7 T cell receptor beta chains from one sample sequenced in a study of vaccination effects on CD4 cells after COVID-19. Using viral peptide pools, the ViraFEST assay grew out antigen-specific CD4+ T cells prior to sequencing. CD4+ T cells were isolated after nine to ten days of culture. Neither prior SARS-CoV-2 infection nor positive nucleocapsid antibodies were present in the vaccine recipients. Their antigen targets remain unknown. Clones were read by immunoSEQ multiplex PCR, and TCRdb kept only the in-frame ones, dropping some. The sample lists about 73,000 clones, 78% seen once, with 10% in the top ten. Source: CD4+ T cells from PBMCs cultured with SARS-CoV-2 spike peptides, taken before COVID-19 vaccination. The receptor source for this set is a human donor who received a COVID-19 vaccine.

The CDR3 protein is CASSIHTGTDTQYF. The CDR3 DNA sequence: TGTGCCAGTAGTATTCACACAGGCACAGATACGCAGTATTTT. The chain links TRBV19 to TRBJ2-3, with no clear D. The V end lost 3 bases, the J end lost 1 base, and 8 bases lay between the germline ends. Germline CDR1 and CDR2: LNHDA and SQIVND (reference sequence). The CDR3 length is 14 residues.

V gene TRBV28 combines with J gene TRBJ2-3, with 7 bases that match TRBD1. The CDR3 length is 15 residues. V dropped 5 bases and J dropped 8; count of bases not matched to a gene: 13. CDR1 is MDHEN, CDR2 SYDVKM, per germline. The CDR3 is CASSTPPTGEGTQYF. In DNA form, the CDR3 reads TGTGCCAGCAGTACTCCTCCTACAGGGGAAGGTACGCAGTATTTT. The entire variable domain, with the rest obtained from reference TRBV28 and TRBJ2-3, is as follows: DVKVTQSSRYLVKRTGEKVFLECVQDMDHENMFWYRQDPGLGLRLIYFSYDVKMKEKGDIPEGYSVSREKKERFSLILESASTNQTSMYLCASSTPPTGEGTQYFGPGTRLTVL.

The chain joins TRBV7-3 to TRBJ1-2; D is undetermined. Germline CDR1 SGHTA, CDR2 FQGTGA. Trimming removed 5 bases from V and 6 bases from J, with 13 bases in between. The CDR3 is made up of 13 amino acids. The CDR3 loop is CASSIGPENGYTF. In DNA form, the CDR3 reads TGTGCCAGCAGCATCGGCCCAGAGAATGGCTACACCTTC.

The rearrangement links TRBV10-2 to TRBJ2-5; 9 bases match TRBD2. V dropped 5 bases and J dropped 1; count of bases not matched to a gene: 5. The CDR3 totals 15 residues. The germline CDR1 and CDR2 sequences are WSHSY and SAAADI. As DNA, the CDR3 is TGCGCCAGCAGTAGAAGCGGGGGGCGCCAAGAGACCCAGTACTTC. Its translation: CASSRSGGRQETQYF.

The V gene is TRBV6-1, the J gene TRBJ2-3, with D possibly TRBD1 on 5 matching bases. The CDR3 runs 14 residues. The V end was cut by 0 bases, the J end by 9 bases, with 13 bases between. Germline CDR1 reads MNHNS; CDR2 reads SASEGT. CDR3 in DNA: TGTGCCAGCAGTGAAGCTGGGGCCGGTCGCACGCAGTATTTT. Translation gives CASSEAGAGRTQYF.

This clone was found a few times. The rearrangement uses TRBV30 and TRBJ2-5; D remains unclear. V gave up 2 bases and J gave up 1 base, with 2 bases separating them. There are 11 residues in the CDR3. CDR1 and CDR2 from the germline V gene are GTSNPN and SVGIG (reference sequence). The CDR3 protein is CAWSPQETQYF. As DNA, the CDR3 is TGTGCCTGGAGTCCCCAAGAGACCCAGTACTTC.

This rearrangement joins TRBV2 to TRBJ2-7, with D perhaps TRBD2 (6 bases). Germline CDR1 SNHLY, CDR2 FYNNEI. V lost 2 bases, J lost 6 bases, and 17 bases lay in between. This CDR3 spans 15 amino acids. The CDR3 bases are TGTGCCAGCAGTGAATCTAGCGCGGATCCGGGCGAGCAGTACGTC. It specifies CASSESSADPGEQYV.